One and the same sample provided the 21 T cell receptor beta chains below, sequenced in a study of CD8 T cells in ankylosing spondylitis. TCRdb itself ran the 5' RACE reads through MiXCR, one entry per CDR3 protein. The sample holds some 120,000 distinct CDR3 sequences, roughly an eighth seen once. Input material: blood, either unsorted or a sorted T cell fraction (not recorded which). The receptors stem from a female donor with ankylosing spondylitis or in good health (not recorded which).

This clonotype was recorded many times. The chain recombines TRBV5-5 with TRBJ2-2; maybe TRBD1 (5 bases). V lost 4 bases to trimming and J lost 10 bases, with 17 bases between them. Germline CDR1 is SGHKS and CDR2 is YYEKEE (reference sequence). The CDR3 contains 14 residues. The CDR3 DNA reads TGTGCCAGCAGCCACGACAGTCTACTTGTGGAGCTGTTTTTT. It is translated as CASSHDSLLVELFF.

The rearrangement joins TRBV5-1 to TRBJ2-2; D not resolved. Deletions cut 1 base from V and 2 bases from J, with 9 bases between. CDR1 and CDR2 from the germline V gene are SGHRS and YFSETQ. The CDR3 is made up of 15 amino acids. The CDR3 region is CASSLRLVNTGELFF. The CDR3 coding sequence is TGCGCCAGCAGCTTGAGACTGGTTAACACCGGGGAGCTGTTTTTT. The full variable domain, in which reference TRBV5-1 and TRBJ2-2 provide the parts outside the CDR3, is KAGVTQTPRYLIKTRGQQVTLSCSPISGHRSVSWYQQTPGQGLQFLFEYFSETQRNKGNFPGRFSGRQFSNSRSEMNVSTLELGDSALYLCASSLRLVNTGELFFGEGSRLTVL.

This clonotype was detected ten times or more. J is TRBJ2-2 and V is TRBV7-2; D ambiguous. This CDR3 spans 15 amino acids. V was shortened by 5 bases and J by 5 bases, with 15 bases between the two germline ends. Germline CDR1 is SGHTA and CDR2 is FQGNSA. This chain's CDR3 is CASSPKLAGTGELFF. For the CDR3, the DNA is TGTGCCAGCAGCCCCAAACTTGCCGGAACCGGGGAGCTGTTTTTT.

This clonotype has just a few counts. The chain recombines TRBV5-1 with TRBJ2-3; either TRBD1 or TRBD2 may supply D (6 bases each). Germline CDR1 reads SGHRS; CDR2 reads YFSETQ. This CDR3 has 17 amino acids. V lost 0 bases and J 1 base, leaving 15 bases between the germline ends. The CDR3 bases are TGCGCCAGCAGCTTGGTAGGGGGGAAGGGTCGCACAGATACGCAGTATTTT. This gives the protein CASSLVGGKGRTDTQYF.

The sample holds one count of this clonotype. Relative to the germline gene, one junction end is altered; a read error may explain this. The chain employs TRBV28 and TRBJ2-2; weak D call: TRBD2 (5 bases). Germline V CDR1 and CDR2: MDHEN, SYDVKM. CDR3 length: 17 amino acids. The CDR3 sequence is CASGLSPGWDNTGELFF. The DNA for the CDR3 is TGTGCCAGCGGTTTAAGTCCGGGGTGGGATAACACCGGGGAGCTGTTTTTT.

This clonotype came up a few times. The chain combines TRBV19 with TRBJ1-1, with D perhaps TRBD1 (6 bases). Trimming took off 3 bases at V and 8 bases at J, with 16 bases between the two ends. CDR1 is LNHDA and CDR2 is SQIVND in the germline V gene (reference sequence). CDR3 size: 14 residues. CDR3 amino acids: CASSIVGGPQEAFF. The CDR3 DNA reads TGTGCCAGTAGTATCGTTGGGGGGCCTCAAGAAGCTTTCTTT. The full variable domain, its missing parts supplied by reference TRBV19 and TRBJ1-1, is DGGITQSPKYLFRKEGQNVTLSCEQNLNHDAMYWYRQDPGQGLRLIYYSQIVNDFQKGDIAEGYSVSREKKESFPLTVTSAQKNPTAFYLCASSIVGGPQEAFFGQGTRLTVV.

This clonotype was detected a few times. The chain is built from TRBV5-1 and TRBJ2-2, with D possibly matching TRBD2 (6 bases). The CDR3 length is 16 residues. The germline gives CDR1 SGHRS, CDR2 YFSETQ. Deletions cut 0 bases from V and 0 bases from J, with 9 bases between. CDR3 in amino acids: CASSLEVAANTGELFF. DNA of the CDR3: TGCGCCAGCAGCTTGGAGGTAGCGGCGAACACCGGGGAGCTGTTTTTT. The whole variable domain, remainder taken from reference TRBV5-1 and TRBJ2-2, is KAGVTQTPRYLIKTRGQQVTLSCSPISGHRSVSWYQQTPGQGLQFLFEYFSETQRNKGNFPGRFSGRQFSNSRSEMNVSTLELGDSALYLCASSLEVAANTGELFFGEGSRLTVL.

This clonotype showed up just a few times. The chain's CDR3 is CASSYGTSGRRVGNEQYF. For the CDR3, the DNA is TGTGCCAGCAGCTATGGGACTAGCGGGAGGAGGGTAGGAAACGAGCAGTACTTC. V usage is TRBV11-2 and J usage is TRBJ2-7, with TRBD2 matching 15 bases. The length of the CDR3 is 18 residues. Germline CDR1 SGHAT, CDR2 FQNNGV. J was trimmed by 5 bases and V by 4 bases; bases with no gene match: 12.

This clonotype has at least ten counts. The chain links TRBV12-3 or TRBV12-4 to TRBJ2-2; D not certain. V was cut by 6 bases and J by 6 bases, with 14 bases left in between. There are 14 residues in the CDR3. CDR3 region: CASSSRTPSGELFF. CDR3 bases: TGTGCCAGCAGCAGCAGGACCCCCTCCGGGGAGCTGTTTTTT.

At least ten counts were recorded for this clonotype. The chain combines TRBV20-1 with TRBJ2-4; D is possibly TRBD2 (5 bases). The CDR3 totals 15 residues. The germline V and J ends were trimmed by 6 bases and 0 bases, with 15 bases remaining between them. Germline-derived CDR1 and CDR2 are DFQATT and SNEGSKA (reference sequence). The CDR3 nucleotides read TGCAGTGCCTCACTAGGCAACCTAGCCAAAAACATTCAGTACTTC. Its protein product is CSASLGNLAKNIQYF.

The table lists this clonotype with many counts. The CDR3 DNA is TGCGCCAGACAAACATCACCCTATAATTCACCCCTCCACTTT. This translates into CARQTSPYNSPLHF. J is TRBJ1-6 and V is TRBV5-1, with D hard to call. Germline assignment: CDR1 SGHRS and CDR2 YFSETQ. This CDR3 has 14 residues. Trimming left V 8 bases short and J 2 bases short, with 11 bases between.

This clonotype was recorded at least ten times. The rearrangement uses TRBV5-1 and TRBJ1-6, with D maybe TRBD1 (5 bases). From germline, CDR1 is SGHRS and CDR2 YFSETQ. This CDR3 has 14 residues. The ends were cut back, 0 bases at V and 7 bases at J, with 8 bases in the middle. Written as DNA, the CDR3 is TGCGCCAGCAGCTTGGCGGGGGAAAATTCACCCCTCCACTTT. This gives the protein CASSLAGENSPLHF.

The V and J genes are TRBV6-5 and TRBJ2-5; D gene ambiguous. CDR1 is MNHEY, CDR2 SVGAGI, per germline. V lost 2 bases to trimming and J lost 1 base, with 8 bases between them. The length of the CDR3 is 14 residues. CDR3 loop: CASSYGRIQETQYF. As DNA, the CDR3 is TGTGCCAGCAGTTACGGGCGGATCCAAGAGACCCAGTACTTC.

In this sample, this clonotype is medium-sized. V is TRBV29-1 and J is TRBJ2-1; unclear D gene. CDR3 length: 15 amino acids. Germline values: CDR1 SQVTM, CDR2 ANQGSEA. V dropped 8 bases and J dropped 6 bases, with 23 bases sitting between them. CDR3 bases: TGCAGCACGCTCCTCGGAGTTCGACAAAGCAATGAGCAGTTCTTC. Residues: CSTLLGVRQSNEQFF.

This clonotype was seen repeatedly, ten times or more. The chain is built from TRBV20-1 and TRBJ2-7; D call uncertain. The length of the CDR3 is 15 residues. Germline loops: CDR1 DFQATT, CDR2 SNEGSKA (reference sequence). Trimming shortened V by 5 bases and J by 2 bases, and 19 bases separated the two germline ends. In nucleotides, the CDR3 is TGCAGTGCTCAACGACAAAGACATACAGCCTACGAGCAGTACTTC. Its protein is CSAQRQRHTAYEQYF.

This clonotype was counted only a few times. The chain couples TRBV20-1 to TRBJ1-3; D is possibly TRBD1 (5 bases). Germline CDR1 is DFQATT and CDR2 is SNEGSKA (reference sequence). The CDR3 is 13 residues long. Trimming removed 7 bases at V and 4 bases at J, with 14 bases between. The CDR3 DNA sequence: TGCAGTGTCCCACATCGGGGGGGAAACACCATATATTTT. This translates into CSVPHRGGNTIYF.

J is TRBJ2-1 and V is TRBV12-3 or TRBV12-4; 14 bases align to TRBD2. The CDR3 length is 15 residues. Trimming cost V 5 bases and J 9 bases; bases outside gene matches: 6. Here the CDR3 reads CASSPGLAGEGEQFF. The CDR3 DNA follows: TGTGCCAGCAGTCCGGGACTAGCGGGAGAAGGTGAGCAGTTCTTC.

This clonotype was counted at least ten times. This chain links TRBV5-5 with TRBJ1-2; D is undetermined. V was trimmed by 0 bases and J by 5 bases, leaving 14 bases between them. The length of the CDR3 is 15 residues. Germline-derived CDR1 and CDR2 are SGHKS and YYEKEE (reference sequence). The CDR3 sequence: CASSLDIGRGYGYTF. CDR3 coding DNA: TGTGCCAGCAGCTTGGATATCGGACGGGGTTATGGCTACACCTTC.

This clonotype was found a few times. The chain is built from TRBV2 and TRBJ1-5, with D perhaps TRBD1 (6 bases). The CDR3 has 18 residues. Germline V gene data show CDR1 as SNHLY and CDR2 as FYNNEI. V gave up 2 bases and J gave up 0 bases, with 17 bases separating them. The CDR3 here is CASSESRGGTYSNQPQHF. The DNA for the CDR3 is TGTGCCAGCAGTGAATCCCGAGGGGGGACTTATAGCAATCAGCCCCAGCATTTT.

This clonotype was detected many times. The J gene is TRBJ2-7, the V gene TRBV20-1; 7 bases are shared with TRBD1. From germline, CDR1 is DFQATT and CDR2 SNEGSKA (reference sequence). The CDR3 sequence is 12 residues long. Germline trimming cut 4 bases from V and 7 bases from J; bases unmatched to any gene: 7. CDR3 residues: CSAKDREFEQYF. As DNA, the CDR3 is TGCAGTGCTAAAGACAGGGAATTTGAGCAGTACTTC.

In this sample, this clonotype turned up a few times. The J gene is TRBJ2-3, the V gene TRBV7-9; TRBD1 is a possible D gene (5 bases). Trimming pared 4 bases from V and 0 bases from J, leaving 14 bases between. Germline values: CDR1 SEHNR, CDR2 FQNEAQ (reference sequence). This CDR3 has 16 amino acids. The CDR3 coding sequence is TGTGCCAGCAGCTCGCTAAAACCAGGGAGCACAGATACGCAGTATTTT. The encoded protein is CASSSLKPGSTDTQYF.